This TCR beta chain was captured by sequencing in a study of cytomegalovirus exposure and HLA in healthy donors. In the study overall: One earlier analysis, a look at around 170 million T cells, found some 110 million unique TCR beta sequences. Study-wide findings and caveats: Presence/absence analyses took donor sequencing depth as roughly uniform. A missense DCLRE1C variant was associated with V- and J-gene trimming of TCR beta chains in a later analysis, and an independent cohort replicated the association. Later on, an analysis showed TCR association rates differing by HLA locus, with DRB1 the most and HLA-C the fewest.

Worth noting for this clone: Its antigen is currently unknown.

The PCR used 60 Vbeta and 13 Jbeta primers. The assay was immunoSEQ multiplex PCR, and TCRdb's table has in-frame clones only and misses some. This sample has 75,000 to 85,000 clones; roughly 80% occur once, and the top ten carry about 1.1%. Germline CDR1 reads SQVTM; CDR2 reads ANQGSEA. The CDR3 runs to 17 residues. With 8 bases clipped from V and 0 bases from J, the junction kept 15 bases outside the gene matches. The sequencing sample was made of PBMCs. The genes are TRBV29-1 and TRBJ2-5; 10 bases line up with TRBD2. The receptor comes from a male donor in good health and CMV-seronegative. The CDR3 sequence: CSFRGEVLAGDQETQYF. In nucleotides, the CDR3 is TGCAGCTTCCGCGGGGAGGTCCTAGCGGGAGACCAAGAGACCCAGTACTTC.